These 11 T cell receptor beta chains share one sample of origin, sequenced in a study of blood T cell repertoires in COVID-19 (dated by TCRdb to about 2020). Libraries were built with the immunoSEQ multiplex PCR assay. TCRdb took over this immuneACCESS table, retaining in-frame rearrangements with V and J assigned. Such tables are incomplete; in checked studies, under half of the missing clones stem from an unresolved V gene, and the remainder is unexplained. This sample has about 40,000 clones in its table, and over 70% of those were observed once. The ten largest clones add up to approximately 8.1% of the sample. Material: peripheral blood. All receptors derive from a woman in her 70s with acute or convalescent COVID-19.

V is TRBV7-2 and J is TRBJ2-2; D gene uncertain. This CDR3 has 14 amino acids. CDR1 is SGHTA and CDR2 is FQGNSA in the germline V gene. Trimming removed 5 bases at V and 2 bases at J, with 9 bases between. CDR3 residues: CASSPNSNTGELFF. CDR3 nucleotide sequence: TGTGCCAGCAGCCCCAACTCCAACACCGGGGAGCTGTTTTTT.

Written as DNA, the CDR3 is TGTGCCAGCAGTGAGCCCGGGACAGGGGTCGGTTCACCCCTCCACTTT. This encodes CASSEPGTGVGSPLHF. The rearrangement links TRBV6-1 to TRBJ1-6; 10 bases align to TRBD1. The ends lost 3 bases at V and 9 bases at J; junction bases unmatched: 8. CDR3 size: 16 residues. Germline V gene sequence: CDR1 MNHNS, CDR2 SASEGT.

This chain uses TRBV7-9 with TRBJ1-1; D perhaps matches TRBD1 (6 bases). CDR1 SEHNR and CDR2 FQNEAQ come from the germline V gene (reference sequence). The CDR3 length is 13 residues. V dropped 2 bases and J dropped 12 bases, with 16 bases sitting between them. CDR3 bases: TGTGCCAGCAGCTTAAATGCCAGGGGTGTTCCTTTCTTT. Amino acids: CASSLNARGVPFF. Variable domain in full (rest from reference TRBV7-9 and TRBJ1-1): DTGVSQNPRHKITKRGQNVTFRCDPISEHNRLYWYRQTLGQGPEFLTYFQNEAQLEKSRLLSDRFSAERPKGSFSTLEIQRTEQGDSAMYLCASSLNARGVPFFGQGTRLTVV.

As DNA, the CDR3 is TGTGCCAGCAAAAAGGAGGGACCTCTAGCTTTCTTT. Amino acids: CASKKEGPLAFF. J is TRBJ1-1 and V is TRBV12-3 or TRBV12-4, with D perhaps TRBD1 (5 bases). The CDR3 consists of 12 residues. V was shortened by 7 bases and J by 10 bases, with 16 bases between the two germline ends.

The genes are TRBV7-8 and TRBJ2-1, with D unclear. Trimming cost V 5 bases and J 8 bases, with 10 bases left between them. The CDR3 sequence is 12 residues long. The germline gives CDR1 SGHVS, CDR2 FQNEAQ. The CDR3 loop is CASSPGWYEQFF. The CDR3 DNA follows: TGTGCCAGCAGCCCAGGATGGTATGAGCAGTTCTTC.

J is TRBJ1-1 and V is TRBV18, with 7 bases identical to TRBD1. V shed 4 bases and J 2 bases; nucleotides not matched to a gene: 4. Germline assignment: CDR1 KGHSH and CDR2 LQKENI. CDR3 size: 14 residues. The CDR3 sequence is CASSQGARNTEAFF. CDR3 DNA: TGTGCCAGCTCACAGGGGGCGCGAAACACTGAAGCTTTCTTT.

DNA of the CDR3: TGTGCCATCAAGGCTAGCGGGGGGGATGCGAATGAGCAGTTCTTC. This translates into CAIKASGGDANEQFF. V is TRBV10-3 and J is TRBJ2-1; 12 bases line up with TRBD2. CDR3 length equals 15 residues. Germline V gene sequence: CDR1 ENHRY, CDR2 SYGVKD. V was pared by 7 bases and J by 7 bases, with 8 bases of the junction left unmatched.

The chain couples TRBV11-2 to TRBJ2-1; TRBD2 matches 11 bases. This CDR3 is 18 amino acids long. V shed 0 bases and J 4 bases; nucleotides not matched to a gene: 8. Germline V gene lookup returns CDR1 SGHAT and CDR2 FQNNGV. CDR3 sequence: CASSLEILAGGRYNEQFF. The CDR3 DNA sequence: TGTGCCAGCAGCTTAGAGATTCTAGCGGGGGGCCGATACAATGAGCAGTTCTTC. Full variable domain (rest looked up from reference TRBV11-2 and TRBJ2-1): EAGVAQSPRYKIIEKRQSVAFWCNPISGHATLYWYQQILGQGPKLLIQFQNNGVVDDSQLPKDRFSAERLKGVDSTLKIQPAKLEDSAVYLCASSLEILAGGRYNEQFFGPGTRLTVL.

The V and J genes are TRBV28 and TRBJ2-2, with TRBD1 identical over 7 bases. This CDR3 is built from 15 residues. Germline lookup yields CDR1 MDHEN and CDR2 SYDVKM. Unmatched junction bases numbered 6, after V lost 7 bases and J lost 1 base. The CDR3 spells CASTPGQLNTGELFF. As DNA, the CDR3 is TGTGCCAGCACCCCGGGACAGCTGAACACCGGGGAGCTGTTTTTT.

The rearrangement uses TRBV2 and TRBJ1-3, with 7 bases fitting TRBD1. This CDR3 is built from 15 residues. Trimming at V came to 0 bases and at J to 4 bases, leaving 3 bases not matched to a gene. Germline V gene lookup returns CDR1 SNHLY and CDR2 FYNNEI. CDR3 in DNA: TGTGCCAGCAGTGAAGCGCGAGGGGGCGGAAACACCATATATTTT. Translation gives CASSEARGGGNTIYF.

The chain recombines TRBV6-5 with TRBJ2-3, with D possibly matching TRBD2 (6 bases). Germline values: CDR1 MNHEY, CDR2 SVGAGI. The CDR3 runs to 15 residues. Trimming shortened V by 1 base and J by 2 bases, and 10 bases separated the two germline ends. DNA of the CDR3: TGTGCCAGCAGTTACTGGACGGGGGACACAGATACGCAGTATTTT. Its protein is CASSYWTGDTDTQYF.